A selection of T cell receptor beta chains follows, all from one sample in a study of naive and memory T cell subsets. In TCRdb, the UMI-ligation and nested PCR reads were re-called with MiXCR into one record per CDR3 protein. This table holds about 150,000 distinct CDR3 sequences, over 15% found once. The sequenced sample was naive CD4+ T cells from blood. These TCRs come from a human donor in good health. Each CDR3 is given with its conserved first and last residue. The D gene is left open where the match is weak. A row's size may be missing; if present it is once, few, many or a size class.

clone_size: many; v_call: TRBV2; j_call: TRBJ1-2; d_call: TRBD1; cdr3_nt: TGTGCCAGCGGACAGGACAGGGACGGATATGGCTACACCTTC; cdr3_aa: CASGQDRDGYGYTF
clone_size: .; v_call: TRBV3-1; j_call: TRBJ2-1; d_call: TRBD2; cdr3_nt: TGTGCCAGCAGCCAAGATTGGGCGGGAGTTGATGAGCAGTTCTTC; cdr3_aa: CASSQDWAGVDEQFF
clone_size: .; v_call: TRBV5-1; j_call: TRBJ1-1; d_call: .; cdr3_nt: TGCGCCAGCAGTGGATCGGCGAACACTGAAGCTTTCTTT; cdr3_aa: CASSGSANTEAFF
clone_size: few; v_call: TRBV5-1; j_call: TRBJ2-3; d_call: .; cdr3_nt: TGCGCCAGCAGCTTGCCACTAGACACGCAGTATTTT; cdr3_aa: CASSLPLDTQYF
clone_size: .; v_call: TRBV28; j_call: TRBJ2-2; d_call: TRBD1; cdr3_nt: TGTGCCAGCAGTCCGCCGGGACAGGGGTTCACCGGGGAGCTGTTTTTT; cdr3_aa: CASSPPGQGFTGELFF
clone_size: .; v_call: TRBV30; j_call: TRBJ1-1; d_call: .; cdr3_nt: TGTGCCTGGAGCGCAGGGGCCAAGACTGAAGCTTTCTTT; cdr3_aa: CAWSAGAKTEAFF
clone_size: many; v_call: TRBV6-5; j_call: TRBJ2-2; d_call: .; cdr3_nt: TGTGCCAGCAGCCGCGACACCGGGGAGCTGTTTTTT; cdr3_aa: CASSRDTGELFF
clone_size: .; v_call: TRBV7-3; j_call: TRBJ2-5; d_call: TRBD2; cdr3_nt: TGTGCCAGCAGCTTATCGTCTAGCGGTGGTGGGGTCCAAGAGACCCAGTACTTC; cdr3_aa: CASSLSSSGGGVQETQYF
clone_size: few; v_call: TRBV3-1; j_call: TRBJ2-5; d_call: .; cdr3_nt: TGTGCCAGCAGCCAAGACCTTTACCAAGAGACCCAGTACTTC; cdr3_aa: CASSQDLYQETQYF
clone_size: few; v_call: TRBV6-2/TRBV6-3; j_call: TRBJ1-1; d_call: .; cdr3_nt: TGTGCCAGCCGGGAGAACACTGAAGCTTTCTTT; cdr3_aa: CASRENTEAFF
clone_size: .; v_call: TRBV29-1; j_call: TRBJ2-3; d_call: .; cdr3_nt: TGCAGCGTCAATTCGGGAACAGATACGCAGTATTTT; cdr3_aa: CSVNSGTDTQYF
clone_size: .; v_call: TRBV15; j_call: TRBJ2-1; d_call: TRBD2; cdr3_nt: TGTGCCACCAGCAGAGAGGCTAGCGGGGAACGGCGGTTCTTC; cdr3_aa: CATSREASGERRFF
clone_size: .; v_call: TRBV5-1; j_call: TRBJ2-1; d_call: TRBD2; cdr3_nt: TGCGCCAGCAGCTTGATGTCGGGAGGGCCGGGCTACAATGAGCAGTTCTTC; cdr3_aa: CASSLMSGGPGYNEQFF
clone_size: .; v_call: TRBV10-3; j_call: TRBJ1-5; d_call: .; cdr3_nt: TGTGCCATCTCGGGCGGGGGGAATCAGCCCCAGCATTTT; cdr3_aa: CAISGGGNQPQHF
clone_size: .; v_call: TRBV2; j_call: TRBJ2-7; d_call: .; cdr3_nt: TGTGCCAGCAGTACTAGTTGGCACGAGCAGTACTTC; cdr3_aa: CASSTSWHEQYF
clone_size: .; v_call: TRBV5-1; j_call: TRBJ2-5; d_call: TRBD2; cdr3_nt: TGCGCCAGCGCCCTAGCGGGACAAGAGACCCAGTACTTC; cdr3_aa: CASALAGQETQYF
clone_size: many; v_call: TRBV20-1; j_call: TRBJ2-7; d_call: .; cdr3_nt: TGCAGTGCTTCCCCCCCTACAAAAAGCTCCTACGAGCAGTACTTC; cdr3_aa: CSASPPTKSSYEQYF
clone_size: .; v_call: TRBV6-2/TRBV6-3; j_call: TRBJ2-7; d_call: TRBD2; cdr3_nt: TGTGCCAGCAGTTACTCGACCAGCGGGGGAACCTACGAGCAGTACTTC; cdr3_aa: CASSYSTSGGTYEQYF
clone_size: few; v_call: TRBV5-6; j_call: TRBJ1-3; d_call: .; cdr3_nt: TGTGCCAGCAGCGCCGGACGAGGAAACACCATATATTTT; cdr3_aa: CASSAGRGNTIYF
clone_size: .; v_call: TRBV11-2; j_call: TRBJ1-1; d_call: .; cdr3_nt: TGTGCCAGCAGCTCGGGACTAGGGACTGAAGCTTTCTTT; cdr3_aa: CASSSGLGTEAFF
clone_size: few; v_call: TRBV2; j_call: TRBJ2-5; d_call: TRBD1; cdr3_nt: TGTGCCAGCCACAGGGGGCAGGGGGAGACCCAGTACTTC; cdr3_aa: CASHRGQGETQYF
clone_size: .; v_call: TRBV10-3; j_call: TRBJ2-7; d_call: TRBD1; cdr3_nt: TGTGCCATCAGTGGGACAGGGGAGGACGAGCAGTACTTC; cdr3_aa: CAISGTGEDEQYF
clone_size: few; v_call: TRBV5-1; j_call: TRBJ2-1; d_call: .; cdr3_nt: TGCGCCAGCAGCTTGGCCGGCAGACACTCCTACAATGAGCAGTTCTTC; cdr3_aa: CASSLAGRHSYNEQFF
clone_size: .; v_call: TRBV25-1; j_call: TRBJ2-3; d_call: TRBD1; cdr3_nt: TGTGCCAGCAGTGTTTTACAGGGGTCCACAGATACGCAGTATTTT; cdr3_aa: CASSVLQGSTDTQYF
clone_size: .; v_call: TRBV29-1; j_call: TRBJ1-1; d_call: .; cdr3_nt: TGCAGCGGGTTCGGACAGTTGAACACTGAAGCTTTCTTT; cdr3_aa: CSGFGQLNTEAFF
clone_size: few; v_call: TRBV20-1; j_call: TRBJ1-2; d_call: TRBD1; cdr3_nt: TGCAGTGCTGGTTACAGGGGGCAGTATGGCTACACCTTC; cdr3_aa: CSAGYRGQYGYTF
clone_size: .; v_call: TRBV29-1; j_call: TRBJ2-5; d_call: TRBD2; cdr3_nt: TGCAGCGTAGACAGGACTAGCGGCAGTTCCCCCCAGTACTTC; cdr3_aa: CSVDRTSGSSPQYF
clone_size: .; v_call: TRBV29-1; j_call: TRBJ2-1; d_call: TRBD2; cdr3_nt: TGCAGCGTAGACTCTAGCGGGGTTGAGCAGTTCTTC; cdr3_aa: CSVDSSGVEQFF
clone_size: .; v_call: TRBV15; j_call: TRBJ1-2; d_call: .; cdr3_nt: TGTGCCACCAGCAGGGACCCAGGGGACTATGGCTACACCTTC; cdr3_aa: CATSRDPGDYGYTF
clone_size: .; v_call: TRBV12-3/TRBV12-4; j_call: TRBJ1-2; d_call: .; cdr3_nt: TGTGCCAGCAGCGACAGGATTAACTATGGCTACACCTTC; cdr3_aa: CASSDRINYGYTF
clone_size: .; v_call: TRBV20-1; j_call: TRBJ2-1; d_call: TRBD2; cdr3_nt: TGCAGTGCCGGGGGGGCTAGCTACAATGAGCAGTTCTTC; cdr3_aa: CSAGGASYNEQFF
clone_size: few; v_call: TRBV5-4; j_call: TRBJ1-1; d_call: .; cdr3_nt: TGTGCCAGCAGCTTTCCCAACTTGCTGAACACTGAAGCTTTCTTT; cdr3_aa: CASSFPNLLNTEAFF
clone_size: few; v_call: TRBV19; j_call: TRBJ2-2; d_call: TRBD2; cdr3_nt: TGTGCCAGTAGGCGGACTAGCGGGAACACCGGGGAGCTGTTTTTT; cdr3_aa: CASRRTSGNTGELFF
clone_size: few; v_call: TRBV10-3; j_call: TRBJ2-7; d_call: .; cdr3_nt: TGTGCCACGGGGGAAGGGACGTTGGTTTACGAGCAGTACTTC; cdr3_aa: CATGEGTLVYEQYF
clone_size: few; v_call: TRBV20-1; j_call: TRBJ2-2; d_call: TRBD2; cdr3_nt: TGCAGTGCTAGAGTTACTAGCGGGAGGGCAGACACCGGGGAGCTGTTTTTT; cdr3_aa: CSARVTSGRADTGELFF
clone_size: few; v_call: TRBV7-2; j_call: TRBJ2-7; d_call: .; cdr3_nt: TGTGCCAGCAGGCCAGGGCGGGCGACGGCGGATCTCTACGAGCAGTACTTC; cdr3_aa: CASRPGRATADLYEQYF
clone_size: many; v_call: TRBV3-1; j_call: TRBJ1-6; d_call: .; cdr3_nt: TGTGCCAGCAGCCATGGATCACCCCTCCACTTT; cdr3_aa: CASSHGSPLHF
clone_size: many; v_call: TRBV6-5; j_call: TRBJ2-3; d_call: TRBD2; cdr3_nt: TGTGCCAGCAGTCCTAGCGGGACTAGCACAGATACGCAGTATTTT; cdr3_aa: CASSPSGTSTDTQYF
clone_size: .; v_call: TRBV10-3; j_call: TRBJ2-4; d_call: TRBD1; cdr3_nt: TGTGCCATCAGCAGCGGGACAGGGGTAGCCAAAAACATTCAGTACTTC; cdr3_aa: CAISSGTGVAKNIQYF
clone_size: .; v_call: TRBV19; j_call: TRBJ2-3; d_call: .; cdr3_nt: TGTGCCAGTACCGATCGAAGGACCCAGGCGGCAGATACGCAGTATTTT; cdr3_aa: CASTDRRTQAADTQYF
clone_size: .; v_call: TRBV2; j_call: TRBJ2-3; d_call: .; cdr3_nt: TGTGCCAGCAGTGCTGACAGAAGCACAGATACGCAGTATTTT; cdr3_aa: CASSADRSTDTQYF
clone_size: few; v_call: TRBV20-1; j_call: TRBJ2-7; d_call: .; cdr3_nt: TGCAGTGCTAGGGGGACATCAGGGCCGTACTTC; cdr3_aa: CSARGTSGPYF
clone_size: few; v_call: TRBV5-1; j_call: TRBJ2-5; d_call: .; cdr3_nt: TGCGCCAGCAGCGCGGACGCGGACGGGGAGACCCAGTACTTC; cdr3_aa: CASSADADGETQYF
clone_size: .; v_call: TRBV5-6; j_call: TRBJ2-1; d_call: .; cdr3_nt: TGTGCCAGCAGTTCTCTCACGCCATATGAGCAGTTCTTC; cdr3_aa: CASSSLTPYEQFF
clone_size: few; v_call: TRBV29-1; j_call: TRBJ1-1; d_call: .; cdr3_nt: TGCAGCTCTCGAGGGGGGAACACTGAAGCTTTCTTT; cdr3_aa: CSSRGGNTEAFF
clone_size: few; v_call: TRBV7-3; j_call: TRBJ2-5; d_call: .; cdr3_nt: TGTGCCAGCAGCACCTCTGGGATCTCGGGGGAGACCCAGTACTTC; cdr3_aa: CASSTSGISGETQYF
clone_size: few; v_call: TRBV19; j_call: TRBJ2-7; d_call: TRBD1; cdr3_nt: TGTGCCAGTAGCCAATGGGACAGGGACCGAAGAGAGCAGTACTTC; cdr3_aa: CASSQWDRDRREQYF
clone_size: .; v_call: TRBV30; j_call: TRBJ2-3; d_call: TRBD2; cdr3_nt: TGTGCCTGGAGTTCGATAGCGGGACGCACAGATACGCAGTATTTT; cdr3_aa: CAWSSIAGRTDTQYF
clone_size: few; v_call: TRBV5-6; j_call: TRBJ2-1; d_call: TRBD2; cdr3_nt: TGTGCCAGCAGACTGGCGGGACTAGCGGGAGTTGCTGAGCAGTTCTTC; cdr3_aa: CASRLAGLAGVAEQFF